These 11 T cell receptor beta chains came from one sample sequenced in a study of blood T cell repertoires in COVID-19. Here immunoSEQ multiplex PCR was the method, and the copy in TCRdb shows in-frame clones only, minus some. The sample shows some 530,000 clones, approximately 85% of them seen only once. Sequenced sample: peripheral blood. The source is a human donor in a cohort sampled during active COVID-19.

The V gene is TRBV11-2, the J gene TRBJ1-5, with D tentatively TRBD1 (5 bases). The V and J ends lost 1 base and 6 bases respectively, with 13 bases between them. CDR1 SGHAT and CDR2 FQNNGV come from the germline V gene. The CDR3 runs 15 residues. CDR3 DNA: TGTGCCAGCAGCTTAGCAGGAGGGGACCGTCAGCCCCAGCATTTT. It specifies CASSLAGGDRQPQHF.

This clone was observed a single time. The chain recombines TRBV3-1 (or the pseudogene TRBV3-2) with TRBJ1-1; 8 bases are a match to TRBD1. Germline V lookup: CDR1 LGHDT, CDR2 YNNKEL (reference sequence). This CDR3 has 17 amino acids. Germline trimming cut 3 bases from V and 5 bases from J; bases unmatched to any gene: 14. CDR3 in DNA: TGTGCCAGCAGCCATGACATTGGGCAGGGGGCAAGGACTGAAGCTTTCTTT. Amino acids: CASSHDIGQGARTEAFF.

DNA for the CDR3: TGTGCCACCGGACAGGGGAACACCGGGGAGCTGTTTTTT. It yields the protein CATGQGNTGELFF. The V gene is TRBV7-3, the J gene TRBJ2-2; 8 bases are shared with TRBD1. The CDR3 loop spans 13 amino acids. CDR1 and CDR2 (germline): SGHTA, FQGTGA. V trimming: 10 bases; J trimming: 1 base; junction bases outside the gene matches: 2.

The chain carries TRBV30 and TRBJ2-3; 10 positions agree with TRBD1. This CDR3 has 15 residues. Germline-derived CDR1 and CDR2 are GTSNPN and SVGIG (reference sequence). V lost 3 bases and J lost 2; bases outside the gene matches: 5. The CDR3 coding sequence is TGTGCCTGGAGGGCCGGGACAGGGGTCACAGATACGCAGTATTTT. Its protein product is CAWRAGTGVTDTQYF. The variable domain in full, with the rest retrieved from reference TRBV30 and TRBJ2-3, is SQTIHQWPATLVQPVGSPLSLECTVEGTSNPNLYWYRQAAGRGLQLLFYSVGIGQISSEVPQNLSASRPQDRQFILSSKKLLLSDSGFYLCAWRAGTGVTDTQYFGPGTRLTVL.

The chain combines TRBV9 with TRBJ1-1; D gene uncertain. V dropped 3 bases and J dropped 3 bases, with 9 bases sitting between them. The CDR3 consists of 13 residues. Per the germline V gene, CDR1 is SGDLS and CDR2 is YYNGEE. For the CDR3, the DNA is TGTGCCAGCAGCGGTATAGTAGACACTGAAGCTTTCTTT. Amino acid sequence: CASSGIVDTEAFF.

The chain uses TRBV4-1 and TRBJ1-2, with a weak D call TRBD1 (6 bases). This CDR3 is 15 amino acids long. CDR1 and CDR2 (germline): MGHRA, YSYEKL. V was trimmed by 4 bases and J by 3 bases, leaving 15 bases between them. CDR3 sequence reads: CASSLMTGSYYGYTF. In DNA form, the CDR3 reads TGCGCCAGCAGCCTAATGACAGGATCATACTATGGCTACACCTTC.

This clone was observed a few times. The rearrangement joins TRBV28 to TRBJ1-5, with D perhaps TRBD1 (5 bases). This CDR3 has 15 residues. The V gene's germline CDR1 is MDHEN and CDR2 SYDVKM. The ends were cut back, 8 bases at V and 0 bases at J, with 14 bases in the middle. CDR3 region: CASSGRGGSNQPQHF. CDR3 coding DNA: TGTGCCAGCTCGGGCCGCGGGGGTAGCAATCAGCCCCAGCATTTT.

The V call is TRBV7-9, the J call TRBJ2-1; 10 nucleotides align to TRBD2. This CDR3 has 16 residues. CDR1 is SEHNR and CDR2 is FQNEAQ in the germline V gene (reference sequence). V trimming: 5 bases; J trimming: 0 bases; junction bases outside the gene matches: 4. The CDR3 DNA is TGTGCCAGCAGCCTCCCTAGCGGGAGCTCCTACAATGAGCAGTTCTTC. It yields the protein CASSLPSGSSYNEQFF.

This chain links TRBV28 with TRBJ2-2; 7 nucleotides match TRBD1. CDR1 MDHEN and CDR2 SYDVKM come from the germline V gene. The CDR3 spans 15 residues. V trimming: 2 bases; J trimming: 7 bases; junction bases outside the gene matches: 7. The chain's CDR3 is CASSLIVRGIGELFF. CDR3 nucleotide sequence: TGTGCCAGCAGTTTAATTGTCAGGGGGATCGGGGAGCTGTTTTTT.

V gene TRBV5-6 combines with J gene TRBJ2-7; 8 nucleotides line up with TRBD2. The trim removed 4 bases at V and 3 bases at J, leaving 12 bases unmatched. This CDR3 contains 16 residues. CDR1 SGHDT and CDR2 YYEEEE come from the germline V gene. The CDR3 reads CASSARVTSGNYEQYF. In DNA form, the CDR3 reads TGTGCCAGCAGCGCCCGGGTCACTAGCGGAAACTACGAGCAGTACTTC. The complete variable domain, with remaining parts taken from reference TRBV5-6 and TRBJ2-7, reads DAGVTQSPTHLIKTRGQQVTLRCSPKSGHDTVSWYQQALGQGPQFIFQYYEEEERQRGNFPDRFSGHQFPNYSSELNVNALLLGDSALYLCASSARVTSGNYEQYFGPGTRLTVT.

The chain couples TRBV28 to TRBJ1-1; D possibly corresponds to TRBD1 (6 bases). The CDR3 is made up of 16 amino acids. Germline loops: CDR1 MDHEN, CDR2 SYDVKM. Trimming left V 6 bases short and J 1 base short, with 18 bases between. CDR3 coding DNA: TGTGCCAGCAGCCCAAAAAGGGGGAGACAGAACACTGAAGCTTTCTTT. It codes for CASSPKRGRQNTEAFF.